The present entry profiles one T cell receptor (beta chain) with its context. The data were taken from a study of cytomegalovirus exposure and HLA in healthy donors. The germline V gene encodes CDR1 SGHRS and CDR2 YFSETQ. The V segment lost 4 bases and the J segment 4 bases; nucleotides outside the gene matches: 10. The CDR3 contains 16 residues. 13 Jbeta primers and 60 Vbeta primers were used for the PCR. The assay was immunoSEQ multiplex PCR, and TCRdb's table has in-frame clones only and misses some. This table holds approximately 190,000 clones, roughly 80% found once. The chain links TRBV5-1 to TRBJ1-4, with TRBD1 matching 7 bases. The sequence was obtained from a woman younger than 30 in good health and CMV-seronegative. Sequencing input: PBMCs. The CDR3 spells CASSTVTGHGNEKLFF. CDR3 in DNA: TGCGCCAGCAGCACTGTGACAGGGCATGGTAATGAAAAACTGTTTTTT.